This T cell receptor beta chain was found in a study of T cell repertoires in cytomegalovirus infection. In this sample, this clonotype turned up many times. The V gene's germline CDR1 is MDHEN and CDR2 SYDVKM. The CDR3 runs 15 residues. V lost 4 bases and J lost 2; bases outside the gene matches: 7. TCRdb analysed the reads with MiXCR anew, one entry per CDR3 protein. This sample has almost 550,000 distinct CDR3 sequences, with 16% found just once. The rearrangement joins TRBV28 to TRBJ2-5; 7 bases are shared with TRBD1. Sequenced sample: CD8+ T cells from PBMCs. The clonotype originates from a human donor in good health (CMV status not recorded). Some clones in this sample may be carry-over from other donors' samples. Written as DNA, the CDR3 is TGTGCCAGCAGTTCCCTGACAGGGCCGCAAGAGACCCAGTACTTC. As protein: CASSSLTGPQETQYF.